This TCR beta chain is from a study of T cells in Graves' hyperthyroidism and ophthalmopathy. Using RNA transcripts as the source, TCR beta CDR3 regions were amplified. During a first-round RT-PCR of the TCR CDR3, the HTBI primer set was used. TCRdb recomputed calls from the multiplex PCR reads with MiXCR, one row per CDR3 protein. The table has 550,000 to 700,000 distinct CDR3 sequences, about 43% seen once. Whole-study results and caveats: In validation, the model predicted ophthalmopathy. These predictions came a median approximately 5.9 months before onset. In blood, most of the thyroid clonotypes expanded above 0.001 were also present.

Diagnoses used clinical symptoms, serum thyroxine and TRAb, thyroid ultrasound and orbital computed tomography. CDR3 length: 14 residues. V gave up 4 bases and J gave up 0 bases, with 10 bases separating them. The V gene's germline CDR1 is SGHNT and CDR2 YYREEE (reference sequence). Ten or more counts support this clonotype. Its target is not known. J is TRBJ1-1 and V is TRBV5-4; the D gene is possibly TRBD1 (6 bases). The TCR originated in an adult woman with Graves' disease, either hyperthyroidism or ophthalmopathy (not recorded which). Sequenced sample: peripheral blood or thyroid tissue (not recorded which). Here the CDR3 reads CASSTDSLNTEAFF. The CDR3 bases are TGTGCCAGCAGCACGGACAGTTTGAACACTGAAGCTTTCTTT.